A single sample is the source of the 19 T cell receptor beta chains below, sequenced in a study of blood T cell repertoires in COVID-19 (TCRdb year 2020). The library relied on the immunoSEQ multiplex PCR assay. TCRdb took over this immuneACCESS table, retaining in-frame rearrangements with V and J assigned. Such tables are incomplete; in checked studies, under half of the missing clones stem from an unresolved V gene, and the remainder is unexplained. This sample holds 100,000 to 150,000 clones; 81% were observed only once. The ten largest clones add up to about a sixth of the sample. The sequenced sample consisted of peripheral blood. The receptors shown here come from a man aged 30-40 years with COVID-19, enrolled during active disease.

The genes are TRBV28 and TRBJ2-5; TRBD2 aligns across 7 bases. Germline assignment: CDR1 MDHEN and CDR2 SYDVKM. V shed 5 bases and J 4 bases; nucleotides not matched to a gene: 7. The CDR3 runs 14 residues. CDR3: CASSTWGGPETQYF. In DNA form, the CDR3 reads TGTGCCAGCAGTACCTGGGGGGGTCCAGAGACCCAGTACTTC.

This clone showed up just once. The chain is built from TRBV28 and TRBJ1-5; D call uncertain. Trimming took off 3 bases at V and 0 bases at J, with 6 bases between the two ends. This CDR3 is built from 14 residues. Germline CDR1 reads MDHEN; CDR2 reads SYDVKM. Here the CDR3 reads CASSFEISNQPQHF. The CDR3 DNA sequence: TGTGCCAGCAGTTTCGAGATTAGCAATCAGCCCCAGCATTTT.

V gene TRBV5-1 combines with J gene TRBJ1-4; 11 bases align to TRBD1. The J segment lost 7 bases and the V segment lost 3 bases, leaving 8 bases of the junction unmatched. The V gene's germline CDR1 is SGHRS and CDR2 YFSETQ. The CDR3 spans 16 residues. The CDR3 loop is CASSSTGQGAGEKLFF. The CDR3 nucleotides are TGCGCCAGCAGCTCAACAGGACAGGGGGCAGGTGAAAAACTGTTTTTT.

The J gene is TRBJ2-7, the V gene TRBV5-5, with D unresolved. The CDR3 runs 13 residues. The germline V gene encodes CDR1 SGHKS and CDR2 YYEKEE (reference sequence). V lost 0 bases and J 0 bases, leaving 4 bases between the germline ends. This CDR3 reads CASSLGASYEQYF. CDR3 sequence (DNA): TGTGCCAGCAGCTTGGGGGCCTCCTACGAGCAGTACTTC.

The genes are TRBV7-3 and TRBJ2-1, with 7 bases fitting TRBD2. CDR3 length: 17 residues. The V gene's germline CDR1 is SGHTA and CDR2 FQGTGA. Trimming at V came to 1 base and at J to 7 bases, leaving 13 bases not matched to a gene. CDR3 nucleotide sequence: TGTGCCAGCAGCTTAAACCCCCAGGCGGGAGACCAGAATGAGCAGTTCTTC. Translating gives CASSLNPQAGDQNEQFF.

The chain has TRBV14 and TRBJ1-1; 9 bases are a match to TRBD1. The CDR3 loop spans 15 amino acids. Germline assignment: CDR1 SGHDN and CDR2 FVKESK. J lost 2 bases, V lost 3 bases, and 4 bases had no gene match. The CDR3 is CASSQDTGGNTEAFF. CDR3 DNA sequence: TGTGCCAGCAGCCAGGATACAGGGGGCAACACTGAAGCTTTCTTT.

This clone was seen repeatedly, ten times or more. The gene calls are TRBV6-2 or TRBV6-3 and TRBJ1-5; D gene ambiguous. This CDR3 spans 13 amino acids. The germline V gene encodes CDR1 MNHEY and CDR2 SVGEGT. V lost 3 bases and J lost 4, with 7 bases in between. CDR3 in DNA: TGTGCCAGCAGTTATGACGGGAATCAGCCCCAGCATTTT. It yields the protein CASSYDGNQPQHF.

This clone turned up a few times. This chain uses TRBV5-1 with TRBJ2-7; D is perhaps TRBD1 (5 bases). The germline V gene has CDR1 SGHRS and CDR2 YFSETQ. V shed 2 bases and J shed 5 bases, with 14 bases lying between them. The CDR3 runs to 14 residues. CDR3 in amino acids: CASSLGGAPNEQYF. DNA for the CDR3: TGCGCCAGCAGCTTAGGTGGGGCGCCTAACGAGCAGTACTTC.

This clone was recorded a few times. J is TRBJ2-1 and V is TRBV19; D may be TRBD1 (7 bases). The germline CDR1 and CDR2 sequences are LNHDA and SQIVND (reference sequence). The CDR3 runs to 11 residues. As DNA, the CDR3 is TGTGCAAGTGGAGGGGGCAGTGAGCAGTTCTTC. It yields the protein CASGGGSEQFF.

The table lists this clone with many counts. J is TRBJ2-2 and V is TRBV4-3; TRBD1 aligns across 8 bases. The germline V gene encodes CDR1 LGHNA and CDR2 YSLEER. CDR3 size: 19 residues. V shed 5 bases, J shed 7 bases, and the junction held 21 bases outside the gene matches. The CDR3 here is CASSAREFRDRIVFGELFF. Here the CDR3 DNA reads TGCGCCAGCAGCGCCCGAGAGTTCCGGGACAGGATTGTTTTCGGGGAGCTGTTTTTT.

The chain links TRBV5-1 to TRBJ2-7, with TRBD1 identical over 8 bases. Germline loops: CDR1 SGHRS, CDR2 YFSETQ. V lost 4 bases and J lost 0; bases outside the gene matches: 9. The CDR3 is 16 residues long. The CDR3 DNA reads TGCGCCAGCAGCCCCACATCCGGGACAGGCTCCTACGAGCAGTACTTC. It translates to CASSPTSGTGSYEQYF.

CDR3 sequence reads: CASSFLQTFSNQPQHF. CDR3 DNA: TGTGCCAGTAGTTTTCTGCAGACTTTTAGCAATCAGCCCCAGCATTTT. This rearrangement joins TRBV19 to TRBJ1-5; D remains unclear. V lost 5 bases and J 0 bases, leaving 14 bases between the germline ends. This CDR3 comprises 16 residues. Germline V gene sequence: CDR1 LNHDA, CDR2 SQIVND (reference sequence).

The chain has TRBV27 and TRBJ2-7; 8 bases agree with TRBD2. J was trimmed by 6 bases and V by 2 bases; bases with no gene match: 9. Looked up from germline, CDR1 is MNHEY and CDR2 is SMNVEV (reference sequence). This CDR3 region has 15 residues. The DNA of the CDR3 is TGTGCCAGCAGTTTAGACCCGGGAGGGCCGTCCGAGCAGTACTTC. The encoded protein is CASSLDPGGPSEQYF.

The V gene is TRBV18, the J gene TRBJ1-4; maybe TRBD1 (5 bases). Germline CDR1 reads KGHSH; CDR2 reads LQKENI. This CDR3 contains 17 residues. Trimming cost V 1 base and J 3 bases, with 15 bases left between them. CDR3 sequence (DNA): TGTGCCAGCTCACCACGTGAACAGGCCCCCGCTAATGAAAAACTGTTTTTT. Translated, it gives CASSPREQAPANEKLFF.

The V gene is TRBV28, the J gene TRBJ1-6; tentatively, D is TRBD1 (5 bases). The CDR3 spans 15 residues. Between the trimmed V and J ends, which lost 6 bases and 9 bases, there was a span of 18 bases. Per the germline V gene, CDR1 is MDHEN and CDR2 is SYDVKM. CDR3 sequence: CASSSGILSGSPLHF. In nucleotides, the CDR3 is TGTGCCAGCAGCTCAGGGATTCTATCGGGTTCACCCCTCCACTTT.

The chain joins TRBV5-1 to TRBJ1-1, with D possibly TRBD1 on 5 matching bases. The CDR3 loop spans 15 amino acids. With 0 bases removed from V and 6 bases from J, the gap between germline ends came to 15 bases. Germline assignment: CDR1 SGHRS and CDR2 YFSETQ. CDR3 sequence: CASSLDAGGAPEAFF. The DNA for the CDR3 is TGCGCCAGCAGCTTGGACGCGGGGGGTGCCCCTGAAGCTTTCTTT.

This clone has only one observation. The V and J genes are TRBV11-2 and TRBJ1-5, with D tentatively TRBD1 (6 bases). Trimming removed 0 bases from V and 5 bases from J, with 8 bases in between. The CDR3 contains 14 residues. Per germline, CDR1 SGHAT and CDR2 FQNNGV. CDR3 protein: CASSLDRGHQPQHF. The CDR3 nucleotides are TGTGCCAGCAGCTTAGACAGGGGTCATCAGCCCCAGCATTTT.

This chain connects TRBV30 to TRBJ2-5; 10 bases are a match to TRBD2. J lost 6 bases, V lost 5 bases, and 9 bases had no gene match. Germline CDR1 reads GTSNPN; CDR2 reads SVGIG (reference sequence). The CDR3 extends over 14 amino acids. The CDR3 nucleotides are TGTGCCTGGCGAGCGGGGGGGCTGGGGAAGACCCAGTACTTC. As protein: CAWRAGGLGKTQYF.

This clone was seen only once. Here the CDR3 DNA reads TGTGCCAGCAGCCCCCAGGGGGAGCTTAATGAAAAACTGTTTTTT. It encodes CASSPQGELNEKLFF. The V gene is TRBV9, the J gene TRBJ1-4, with 7 bases identical to TRBD1. Germline CDR1 SGDLS, CDR2 YYNGEE. The CDR3 loop spans 15 amino acids. V dropped 4 bases and J dropped 4; count of bases not matched to a gene: 7. Based on the CDR3 plus reference TRBV9 and TRBJ1-4, the full variable domain is DSGVTQTPKHLITATGQRVTLRCSPRSGDLSVYWYQQSLDQGLQFLIQYYNGEERAKGNILERFSAQQFPDLHSELNLSSLELGDSALYFCASSPQGELNEKLFFGSGTQLSVL.